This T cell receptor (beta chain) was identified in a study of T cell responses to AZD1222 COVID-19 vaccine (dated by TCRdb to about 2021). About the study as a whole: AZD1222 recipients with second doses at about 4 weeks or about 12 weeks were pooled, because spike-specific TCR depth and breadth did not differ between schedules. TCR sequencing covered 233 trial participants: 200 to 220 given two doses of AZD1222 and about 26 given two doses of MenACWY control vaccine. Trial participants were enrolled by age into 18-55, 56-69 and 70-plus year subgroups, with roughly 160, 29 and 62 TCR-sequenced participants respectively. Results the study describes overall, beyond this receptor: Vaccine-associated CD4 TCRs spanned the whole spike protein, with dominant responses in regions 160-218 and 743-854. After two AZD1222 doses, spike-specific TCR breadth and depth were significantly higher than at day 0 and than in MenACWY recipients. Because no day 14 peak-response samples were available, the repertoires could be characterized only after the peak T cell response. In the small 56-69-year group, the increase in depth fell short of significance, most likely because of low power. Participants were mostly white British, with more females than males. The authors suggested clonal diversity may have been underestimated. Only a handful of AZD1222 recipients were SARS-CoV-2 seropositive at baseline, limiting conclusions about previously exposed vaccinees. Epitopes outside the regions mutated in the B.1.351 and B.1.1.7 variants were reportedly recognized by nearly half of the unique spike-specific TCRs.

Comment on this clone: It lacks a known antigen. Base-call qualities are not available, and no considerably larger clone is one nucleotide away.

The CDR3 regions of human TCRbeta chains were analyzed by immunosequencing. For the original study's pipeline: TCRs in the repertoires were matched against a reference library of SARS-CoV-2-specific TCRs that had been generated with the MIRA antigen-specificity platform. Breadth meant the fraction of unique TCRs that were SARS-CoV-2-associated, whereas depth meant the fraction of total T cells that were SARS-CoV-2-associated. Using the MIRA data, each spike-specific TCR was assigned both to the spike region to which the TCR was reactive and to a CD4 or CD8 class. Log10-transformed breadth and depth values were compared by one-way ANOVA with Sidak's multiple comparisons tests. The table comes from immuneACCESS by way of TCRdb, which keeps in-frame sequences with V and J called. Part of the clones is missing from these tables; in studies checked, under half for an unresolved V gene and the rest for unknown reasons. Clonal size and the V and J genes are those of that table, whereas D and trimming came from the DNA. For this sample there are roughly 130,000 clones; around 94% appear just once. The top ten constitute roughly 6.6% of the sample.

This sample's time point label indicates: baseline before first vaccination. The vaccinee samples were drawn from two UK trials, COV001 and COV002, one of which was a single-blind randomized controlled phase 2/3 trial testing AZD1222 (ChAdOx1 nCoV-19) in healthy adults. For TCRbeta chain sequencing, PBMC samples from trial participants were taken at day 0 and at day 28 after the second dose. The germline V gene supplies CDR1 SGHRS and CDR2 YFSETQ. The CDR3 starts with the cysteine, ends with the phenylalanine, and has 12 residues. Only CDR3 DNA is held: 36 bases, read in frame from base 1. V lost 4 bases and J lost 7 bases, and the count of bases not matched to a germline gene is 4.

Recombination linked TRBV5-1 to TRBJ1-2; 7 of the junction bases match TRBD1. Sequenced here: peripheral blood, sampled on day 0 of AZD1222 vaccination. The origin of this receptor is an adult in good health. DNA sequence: TGCGCCAGCAGCCCGACAGGGTCTGGCTACACCTTC. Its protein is CASSPTGSGYTF.